This TCR beta chain was documented in a study of CD8 T cells in ankylosing spondylitis. Scientists made TCR beta libraries using quantitative 5'-RACE with molecular barcodes. TCRdb used MiXCR to reprocess the 5' RACE reads, holding one entry per CDR3 protein. The sample lists 250,000 or so distinct CDR3 sequences; over 15% were seen once. Germline CDR1 reads LNHNV; CDR2 reads YYDKDF (reference sequence). Trimming stripped 0 bases from V and 2 bases from J, with 17 bases between. This CDR3 is 17 amino acids long. Comments on this clonotype: Its antigen is undetermined.

Study conclusions and caveats: Relatively rare in peripheral blood, disease-linked clones were also CD8+. Past research had described some motif variants in reactive arthritis synovial fluid and blood. Blood from ankylosing spondylitis patients appeared to carry a characteristic roughly eight-variant TCR beta motif.

This sequence joins TRBV15 and TRBJ2-7, with D perhaps TRBD2 (5 bases). The material sequenced was blood, either unsorted or a sorted T cell fraction (not recorded which). The TCR comes from a male donor with ankylosing spondylitis or in good health (not recorded which). The CDR3 is CATSRDPLGSEAYEQYF. CDR3 nucleotide sequence: TGTGCCACCAGCAGAGATCCCTTAGGTTCGGAGGCCTACGAGCAGTACTTC.